Below are 7 T cell receptor beta chains sequenced from a single sample in a study of T cell responses to AZD1222 COVID-19 vaccine. The repertoire was sequenced with immunoSEQ multiplex PCR; TCRdb's copy has only in-frame clones and lacks some. The sample records roughly 270,000 clones, 85% to 95% being singletons. The sample was peripheral blood, taken 28 days after the second AZD1222 dose. The receptors shown here come from an adult who received the AZD1222 COVID-19 vaccine.

The chain recombines TRBV28 with TRBJ1-1, with unresolved D. The germline CDR1 and CDR2 sequences are MDHEN and SYDVKM. V gave up 4 bases and J gave up 9 bases, with 15 bases separating them. This CDR3 is 13 amino acids long. The CDR3 nucleotides are TGTGCCAGCAGTTCTCTCCAACCCCCCCAAGCTTTCTTT. Amino acids: CASSSLQPPQAFF. The full variable domain, with the rest looked up from reference TRBV28 and TRBJ1-1, is DVKVTQSSRYLVKRTGEKVFLECVQDMDHENMFWYRQDPGLGLRLIYFSYDVKMKEKGDIPEGYSVSREKKERFSLILESASTNQTSMYLCASSSLQPPQAFFGQGTRLTVV.

The chain has TRBV6-5 and TRBJ1-2, with a weak D call TRBD1 (5 bases). The CDR3 consists of 13 residues. The V end was cut by 5 bases, the J end by 4 bases, with 11 bases between. The V gene's germline CDR1 is MNHEY and CDR2 SVGAGI. In nucleotides, the CDR3 is TGTGCCAGCAGTCGGGACGGATTCTATGGCTACACCTTC. Protein sequence: CASSRDGFYGYTF.

The J gene is TRBJ1-1, the V gene TRBV15, with a possible D match to TRBD1 (5 bases). V was pared by 8 bases and J by 3 bases, with 25 bases between. The CDR3 consists of 17 residues. Germline V CDR1 and CDR2: LNHNV, YYDKDF (reference sequence). The CDR3 DNA is TGTGCCACCCGGACAAGGGGTATCTTAGGGTGGGACACTGAAGCTTTCTTT. Protein product: CATRTRGILGWDTEAFF.

On this clone itself: The sample has other DNA sequences that encode this CDR3 too. This chain uses TRBV6-5 with TRBJ1-1; unclear D gene. CDR1 is MNHEY and CDR2 is SVGAGI in the germline V gene. The CDR3 loop spans 13 amino acids. Trimming shortened V by 2 bases and J by 2 bases, and 6 bases separated the two germline ends. CDR3 region: CASSYLGNTEAFF. The DNA for the CDR3 is TGTGCCAGCAGTTACCTGGGAAACACTGAAGCTTTCTTT.

This rearrangement joins TRBV2 to TRBJ2-2; TRBD2 agrees at 8 bases. Germline V gene sequence: CDR1 SNHLY, CDR2 FYNNEI. The CDR3 loop spans 17 amino acids. V lost 5 bases and J lost 4; bases outside the gene matches: 12. The chain's CDR3 is CASSHLPREGLTGELFF. The CDR3 region has the DNA TGTGCCAGCAGTCATCTTCCTCGGGAGGGACTCACCGGGGAGCTGTTTTTT.

J is TRBJ1-1 and V is TRBV5-6, with D hard to call. The V gene's germline CDR1 is SGHDT and CDR2 YYEEEE. The CDR3 length is 14 residues. The V end lost 4 bases, the J end lost 0 bases, and 10 bases lay between the germline ends. The CDR3 nucleotides read TGTGCCAGCAGCACGGACGGGATGAACACTGAAGCTTTCTTT. This sequence encodes CASSTDGMNTEAFF.

Here the CDR3 DNA reads TGTGCCAGCGCCATCCCCGGTTCCTCTGGAAACACCATATATTTT. Translated: CASAIPGSSGNTIYF. The chain joins TRBV2 to TRBJ1-3, with D unresolved. Germline-derived CDR1 and CDR2 are SNHLY and FYNNEI. The ends were cut back, 8 bases at V and 0 bases at J, with 14 bases in the middle. The CDR3 contains 15 residues. The variable domain in full, with the rest retrieved from reference TRBV2 and TRBJ1-3, is EPEVTQTPSHQVTQMGQEVILRCVPISNHLYFYWYRQILGQKVEFLVSFYNNEISEKSEIFDDQFSVERPDGSNFTLKIRSTKLEDSAMYFCASAIPGSSGNTIYFGEGSWLTVV.